Described below is a single TCR beta chain sequence and its context. Antigen unknown. This specimen belongs to a study of graft-versus-host responses after intestinal transplantation. Background on the study: All recipients got anti-thymocyte globulin induction, then tacrolimus and steroids for 3 to 4 years. Study-level results: Peak levels of circulating GvH clones tracked with early post-transplant HvG declines.

CDR1 and CDR2 (germline): LNHDA, SQIVND (reference sequence). Trimming cost V 8 bases and J 7 bases, with 10 bases left between them. The CDR3 sequence is 11 residues long. Produced via immunoSEQ multiplex PCR; TCRdb's table is partial and in-frame only. The sample yields fewer than 120,000 clones, approximately 92% seen once. V gene TRBV19 combines with J gene TRBJ2-3, with D unclear. This TCR came from a human donor who received an intestinal transplant. The specimen comprised unstimulated CD8+ T cells sorted from spleen or lymph node cells, sampled before intestinal transplant. The CDR3 DNA is TGTGCCAGTCACCTAGGAAATACGCAGTATTTT. Its protein is CASHLGNTQYF.